The clone carrying this TCR beta chain was counted at least ten times. The entry originates in a study of T cells after yellow fever vaccination. 5'RACE template switching produced TCR cDNA carrying a universal primer site and UMIs. TCRdb passed the 5' RACE reads through MiXCR, listing each CDR3 protein once. This table holds about 260,000 distinct CDR3 sequences, 10% to 15% found once. Germline V gene data show CDR1 as SGHTA and CDR2 as FQGNSA. Trimming left V 2 bases short and J 6 bases short, with 11 bases between. The CDR3 consists of 14 residues. This receptor was obtained from a man aged 30-40 years who received the YFV17D yellow fever vaccine. The input for sequencing was CD4+ T cells sorted from PBMCs, taken 45 days after the yellow fever booster vaccination. The chain has TRBV7-2 and TRBJ2-1; possibly TRBD1 or TRBD2 for D (6 bases each). Here the CDR3 DNA reads TGTGCCAGCAGCTTAACAGGGAGGCGCAATGAGCAGTTCTTC. It specifies CASSLTGRRNEQFF.